This TCR beta chain was documented in a study of Tregs in tolerant kidney transplant recipients. Broader study findings: For some patients, primers changed over time, blocking nucleotide-level comparison. Validation in larger populations is needed because few patients were studied. In tolerant patients, donor-specific Tregs outgrew total Tregs, suggesting antigen-driven expansion.

The table came from immunoSEQ multiplex PCR; TCRdb's copy has only in-frame clones and leaves some out. The profile covers more than 20,000 clones, with 65% to 85% appearing a single time and over 20% taken by the ten largest. The nonmyeloablative bone marrow transplants came from related graft donors, with transient mixed chimerism. CD4+CD25+CD127- Tregs, CD4+CD25- non-Tregs, CD4 and CD8 cells were sorted. On this clone: Antigen: not known.

Germline V gene sequence: CDR1 MNHEY, CDR2 SVGAGI. V dropped 5 bases and J dropped 4 bases, with 17 bases sitting between them. The CDR3 covers 15 residues. This chain joins TRBV6-5 and TRBJ1-2, with a weak D call TRBD1 (5 bases). This TCR was recovered from a human patient who received a combined kidney and bone marrow transplant. Some T cells may be transferred from the graft donor. The sequencing used CD8+ T cells from blood (PBMCs), collected 6 months after the transplant. The CDR3 loop reads CASSPARARIYGYTF. In DNA form, the CDR3 reads TGTGCCAGCAGTCCGGCCAGGGCGCGGATCTATGGCTACACCTTC.